This T cell receptor beta chain was identified during a study of T cell responses to AZD1222 COVID-19 vaccine. Second doses at about 4 or about 12 weeks were pooled. With respect to this clone: Its cognate antigen is unknown.

Overall study findings and caveats: Females outnumbered males among donors, who were mostly white British; clonal diversity was possibly underestimated. Only a handful of AZD1222 recipients, more than five in all, had baseline seropositivity.

The CDR3 is 13 amino acids. Trimming took off 3 bases at V and 0 bases at J, with 7 bases between the two ends. Germline V CDR1 and CDR2: SGDLS, YYNGEE. The data were produced by immunoSEQ multiplex PCR, yet TCRdb's version contains in-frame clones alone and is incomplete. The sample shows roughly 200,000 clones, 91% of them seen only once. The J gene is TRBJ2-7, the V gene TRBV9; the D gene is possibly TRBD1 (6 bases). Sequenced here: peripheral blood, sampled 28 days after the second AZD1222 dose. The receptor comes from an adult who received the AZD1222 COVID-19 vaccine. CDR3 sequence: CASSGDNSYEQYF. CDR3 nucleotides: TGTGCCAGCAGCGGGGACAACTCCTACGAGCAGTACTTC.